The 10 T cell receptor beta chains given below trace back to one sample, sequenced in a study of a mutant IDH1 vaccine in newly diagnosed glioma. Sequenced by immunoSEQ multiplex PCR; TCRdb stores in-frame clones only, minus some. This sample has some 30,000 clones, with roughly three quarters found just once. As to time point: week 35, safety follow-up. Vaccinated patients received 300 ug of mutant IDH1 20-mer peptide per dose, with topical imiquimod. Their recognized antigens are unknown. The source was PBMCs, collected from a glioma patient whose treatment included an IDH1 peptide vaccine. These receptors were collected from a woman aged 40 to 50 with glioma.

The chain uses TRBV5-1 and TRBJ1-1; 8 bases are a match to TRBD1. The CDR3 has 15 residues. The junction had 10 bases not matched to a gene; V was cut back by 3 bases and J by 6 bases. Looked up from germline, CDR1 is SGHRS and CDR2 is YFSETQ. The DNA for the CDR3 is TGCGCCAGCAGCTCCACGGACAGGGCCTCGCCTGAAGCTTTCTTT. Protein product: CASSSTDRASPEAFF.

The chain joins TRBV6-5 to TRBJ1-5, with 7 bases fitting TRBD1. The CDR3 totals 15 residues. Germline V CDR1 and CDR2: MNHEY, SVGAGI. Trimming removed 6 bases from V and 1 base from J; junction bases left unmatched: 6. The DNA for the CDR3 is TGTGCCAGCAGGCCCCAGGGGGGGAGCAATCAGCCCCAGCATTTT. Translated, it gives CASRPQGGSNQPQHF.

Only a few counts were recorded for this clone. The chain combines TRBV7-2 with TRBJ1-2; no firm D call. The V gene's germline CDR1 is SGHTA and CDR2 FQGNSA. V lost 3 bases and J lost 7, with 12 bases in between. The CDR3 runs 13 residues. CDR3: CASSFERRVGYTF. CDR3 in DNA: TGTGCCAGCAGCTTCGAGAGGAGGGTTGGCTACACCTTC.

J is TRBJ2-5 and V is TRBV6-1, with D perhaps matching TRBD2 (5 bases). Germline-derived CDR1 and CDR2 are MNHNS and SASEGT. V was trimmed by 6 bases and J by 10 bases, leaving 12 bases between them. The CDR3 consists of 11 residues. CDR3 nucleotides: TGTGCCAGCAGCAAGAGGGTGGACCAGTACTTC. Translating gives CASSKRVDQYF.

J is TRBJ1-1 and V is TRBV6-6; D remains unclear. The CDR3 is 11 amino acids. The V end was cut by 8 bases, the J end by 1 base, with 5 bases between. Germline lookup yields CDR1 MNHNY and CDR2 SVGAGI (reference sequence). The CDR3 DNA is TGTGCCAGCGGACGGAACACTGAAGCTTTCTTT. It yields the protein CASGRNTEAFF.

The rearrangement joins TRBV6-6 to TRBJ1-1; D ambiguous. Between the trimmed V and J ends, which lost 2 bases and 11 bases, there was a span of 12 bases. The CDR3 totals 12 residues. Germline V gene data show CDR1 as MNHNY and CDR2 as SVGAGI (reference sequence). Here the CDR3 reads CASSYPPLGAFF. The CDR3 DNA follows: TGTGCCAGCAGTTACCCTCCCTTGGGGGCTTTCTTT.

The rearrangement uses TRBV5-4 and TRBJ2-1; D ambiguous. This CDR3 is built from 16 residues. Trimming shortened V by 4 bases and J by 8 bases, and 22 bases separated the two germline ends. The germline gives CDR1 SGHNT, CDR2 YYREEE (reference sequence). The CDR3: CASSPPGGTYQDEQFF. The CDR3 region has the DNA TGTGCCAGCAGCCCGCCGGGTGGCACCTACCAGGATGAGCAGTTCTTC. Full variable domain (rest looked up from reference TRBV5-4 and TRBJ2-1): ETGVTQSPTHLIKTRGQQVTLRCSSQSGHNTVSWYQQALGQGPQFIFQYYREEENGRGNFPPRFSGLQFPNYSSELNVNALELDDSALYLCASSPPGGTYQDEQFFGPGTRLTVL.

The chain couples TRBV7-9 to TRBJ2-2, with TRBD1 identical over 7 bases. With V trimmed by 4 bases and J by 0 bases, 5 bases remained unmatched. This CDR3 has 16 residues. The germline V gene encodes CDR1 SEHNR and CDR2 FQNEAQ (reference sequence). The CDR3 region has the DNA TGTGCCAGCAGCTACAGGGGATCCCCGAACACCGGGGAGCTGTTTTTT. It encodes CASSYRGSPNTGELFF.

The chain joins TRBV6-6 to TRBJ1-1, with a possible D match to TRBD1 (6 bases). Trimming stripped 7 bases from V and 4 bases from J, with 16 bases between. CDR3 size: 14 residues. CDR1 and CDR2 from the germline V gene are MNHNY and SVGAGI (reference sequence). CDR3 region: CASNRNRVSTEAFF. DNA for the CDR3: TGTGCCAGCAACCGAAACAGGGTGAGCACTGAAGCTTTCTTT.

CDR3 region: CASRRGTGQETQYF. The CDR3 region has the DNA TGTGCCAGCAGACGGGGGACAGGGCAAGAGACCCAGTACTTC. The chain uses TRBV7-8 and TRBJ2-5; 9 bases fit TRBD1. Trimming at V came to 6 bases and at J to 2 bases, leaving 4 bases not matched to a gene. Germline CDR1 reads SGHVS; CDR2 reads FQNEAQ. The CDR3 has 14 amino acids.